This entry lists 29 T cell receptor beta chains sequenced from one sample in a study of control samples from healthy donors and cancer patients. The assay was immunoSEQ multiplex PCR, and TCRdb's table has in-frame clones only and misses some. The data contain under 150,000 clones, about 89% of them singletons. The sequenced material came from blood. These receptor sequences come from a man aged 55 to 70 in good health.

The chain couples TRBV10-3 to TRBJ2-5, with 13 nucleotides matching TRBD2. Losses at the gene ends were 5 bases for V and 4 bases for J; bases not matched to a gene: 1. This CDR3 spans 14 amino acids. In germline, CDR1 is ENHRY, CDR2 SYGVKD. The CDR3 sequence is CAISTSGGGETQYF. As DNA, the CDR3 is TGTGCCATCAGTACTAGCGGGGGGGGAGAGACCCAGTACTTC.

CDR3 in DNA: TGTGCCAGTAGTATCTTTACGACAGGCTTTAATGAAAAACTGTTTTTT. Protein: CASSIFTTGFNEKLFF. V usage is TRBV19 and J usage is TRBJ1-4, with D perhaps matching TRBD1 (6 bases). CDR3 length: 16 amino acids. The germline CDR1 and CDR2 sequences are LNHDA and SQIVND (reference sequence). V lost 3 bases to trimming and J lost 4 bases, with 15 bases between them. The whole variable domain, remainder taken from reference TRBV19 and TRBJ1-4, is DGGITQSPKYLFRKEGQNVTLSCEQNLNHDAMYWYRQDPGQGLRLIYYSQIVNDFQKGDIAEGYSVSREKKESFPLTVTSAQKNPTAFYLCASSIFTTGFNEKLFFGSGTQLSVL.

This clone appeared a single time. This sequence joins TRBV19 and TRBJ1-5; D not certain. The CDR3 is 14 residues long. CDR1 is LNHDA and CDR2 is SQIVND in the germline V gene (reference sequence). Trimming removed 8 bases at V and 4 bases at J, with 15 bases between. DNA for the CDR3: TGTGCCAGTCAACAGATGGACGCGAATCAGCCCCAGCATTTT. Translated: CASQQMDANQPQHF.

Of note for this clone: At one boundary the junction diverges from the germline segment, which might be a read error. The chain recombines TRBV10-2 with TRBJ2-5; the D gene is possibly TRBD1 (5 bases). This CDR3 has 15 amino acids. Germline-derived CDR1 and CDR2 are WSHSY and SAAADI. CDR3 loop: CASNESPRGQETQYF. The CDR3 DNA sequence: TGCGCCAGCAATGAGAGTCCTAGGGGCCAAGAGACCCAGTACTTC.

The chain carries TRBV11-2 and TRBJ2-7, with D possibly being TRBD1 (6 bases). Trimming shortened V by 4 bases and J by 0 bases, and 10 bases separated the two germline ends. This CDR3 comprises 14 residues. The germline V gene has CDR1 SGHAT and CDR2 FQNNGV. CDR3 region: CASSSTGLSYEQYF. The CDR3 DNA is TGTGCCAGCAGCTCGACAGGACTCTCCTACGAGCAGTACTTC.

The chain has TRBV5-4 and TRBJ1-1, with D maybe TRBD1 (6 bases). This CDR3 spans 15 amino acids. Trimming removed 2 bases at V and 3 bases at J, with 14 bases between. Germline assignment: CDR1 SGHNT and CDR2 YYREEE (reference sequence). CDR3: CASSFRGLGDTEAFF. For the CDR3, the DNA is TGTGCCAGCAGCTTCCGGGGGCTAGGGGACACTGAAGCTTTCTTT.

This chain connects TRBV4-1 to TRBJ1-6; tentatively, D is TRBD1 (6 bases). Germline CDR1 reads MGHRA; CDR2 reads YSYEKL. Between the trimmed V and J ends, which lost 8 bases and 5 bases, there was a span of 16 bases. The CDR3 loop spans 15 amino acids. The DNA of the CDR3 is TGCGCCAGCCGATCGGTAGGGGGACATAATTCACCCCTCCACTTT. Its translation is CASRSVGGHNSPLHF.

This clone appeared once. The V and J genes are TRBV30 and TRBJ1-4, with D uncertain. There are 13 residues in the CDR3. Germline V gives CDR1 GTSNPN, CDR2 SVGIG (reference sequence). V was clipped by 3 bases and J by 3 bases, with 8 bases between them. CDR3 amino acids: CAWRRGPNEKLFF. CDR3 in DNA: TGTGCCTGGAGGCGCGGCCCTAATGAAAAACTGTTTTTT.

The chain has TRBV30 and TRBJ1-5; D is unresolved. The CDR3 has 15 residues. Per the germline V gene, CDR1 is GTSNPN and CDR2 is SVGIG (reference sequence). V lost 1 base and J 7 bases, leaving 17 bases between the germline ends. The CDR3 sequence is CAWSGNTSPAQPQHF. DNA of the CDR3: TGTGCCTGGAGTGGTAACACATCTCCTGCCCAGCCCCAGCATTTT.

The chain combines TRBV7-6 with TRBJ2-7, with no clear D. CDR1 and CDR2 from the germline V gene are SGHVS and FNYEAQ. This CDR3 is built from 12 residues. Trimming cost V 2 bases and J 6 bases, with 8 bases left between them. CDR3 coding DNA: TGTGCCAGCAGCTTAAGGTTCGGCGAGCAGTACTTC. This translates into CASSLRFGEQYF.

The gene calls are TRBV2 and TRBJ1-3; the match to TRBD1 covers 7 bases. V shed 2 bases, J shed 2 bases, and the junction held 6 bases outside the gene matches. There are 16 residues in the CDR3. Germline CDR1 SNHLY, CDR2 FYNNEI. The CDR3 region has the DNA TGTGCCAGCAGTGAATGGGGGACAGCCACTGGAAACACCATATATTTT. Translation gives CASSEWGTATGNTIYF.

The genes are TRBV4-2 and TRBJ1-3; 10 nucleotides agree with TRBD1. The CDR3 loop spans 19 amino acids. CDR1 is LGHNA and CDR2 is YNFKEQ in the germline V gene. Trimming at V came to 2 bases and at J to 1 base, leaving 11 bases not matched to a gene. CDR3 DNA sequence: TGTGCCAGCAGCCAACACGTCCCGGGACAGGGGAAATCTGGAAACACCATATATTTT. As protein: CASSQHVPGQGKSGNTIYF.

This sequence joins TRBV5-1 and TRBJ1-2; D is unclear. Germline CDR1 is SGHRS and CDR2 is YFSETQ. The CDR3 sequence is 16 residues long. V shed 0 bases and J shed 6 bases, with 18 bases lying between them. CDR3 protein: CASSLAGSANLDGYTF. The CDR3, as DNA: TGCGCCAGCAGCTTGGCCGGGTCGGCTAATTTAGATGGCTACACCTTC.

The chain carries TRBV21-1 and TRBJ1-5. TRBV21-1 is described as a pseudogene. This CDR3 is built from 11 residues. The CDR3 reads CASSLRKPQHF. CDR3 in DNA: TGTGCCAGCTCCCTTAGGAAGCCCCAGCATTTT.

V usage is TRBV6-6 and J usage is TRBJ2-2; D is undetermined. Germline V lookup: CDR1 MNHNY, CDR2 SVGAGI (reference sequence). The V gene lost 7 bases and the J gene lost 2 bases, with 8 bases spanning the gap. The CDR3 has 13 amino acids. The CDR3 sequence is CASISPNTGELFF. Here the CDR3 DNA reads TGTGCCAGCATATCACCTAACACCGGGGAGCTGTTTTTT.

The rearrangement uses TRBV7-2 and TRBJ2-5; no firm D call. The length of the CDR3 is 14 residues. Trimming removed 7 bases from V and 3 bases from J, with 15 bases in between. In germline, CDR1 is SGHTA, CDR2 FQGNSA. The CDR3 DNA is TGTGCCAGCACCTTTTACGGTGGGAAAGAGACCCAGTACTTC. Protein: CASTFYGGKETQYF.

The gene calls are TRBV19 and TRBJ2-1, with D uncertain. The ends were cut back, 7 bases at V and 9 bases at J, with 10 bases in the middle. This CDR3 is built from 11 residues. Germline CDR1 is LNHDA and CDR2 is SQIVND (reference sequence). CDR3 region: CASILGREQFF. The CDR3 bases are TGTGCCAGTATTCTAGGACGTGAGCAGTTCTTC.

The CDR3 loop reads CATSRDYYGYTF. The CDR3 nucleotides are TGTGCCACCAGCAGGGACTACTATGGCTACACCTTC. The chain joins TRBV15 to TRBJ1-2; D unresolved. Trimming took 3 bases from V and 3 from J, leaving 5 bases between them. The V gene's germline CDR1 is LNHNV and CDR2 YYDKDF (reference sequence). This CDR3 comprises 12 residues.

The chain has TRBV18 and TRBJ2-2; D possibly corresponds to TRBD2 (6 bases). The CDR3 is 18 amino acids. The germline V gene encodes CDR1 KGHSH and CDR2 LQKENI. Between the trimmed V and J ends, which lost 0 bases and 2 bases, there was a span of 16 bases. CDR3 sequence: CASSPPKGGGANTGELFF. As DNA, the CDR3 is TGTGCCAGCTCACCACCGAAGGGAGGAGGCGCCAACACCGGGGAGCTGTTTTTT.

The DNA for the CDR3 is TGTGCCAGCAGCATCACCACCGGGACAGGGGTCCATGGCTACACCTTC. Protein product: CASSITTGTGVHGYTF. The gene calls are TRBV9 and TRBJ1-2, with 10 bases aligning to TRBD1. Germline V CDR1 and CDR2: SGDLS, YYNGEE. There are 16 residues in the CDR3. The trim removed 4 bases at V and 6 bases at J, leaving 12 bases unmatched.

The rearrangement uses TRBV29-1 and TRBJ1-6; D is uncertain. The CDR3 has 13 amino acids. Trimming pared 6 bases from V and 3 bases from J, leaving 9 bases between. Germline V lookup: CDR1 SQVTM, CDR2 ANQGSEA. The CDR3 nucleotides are TGCAGCGTACGGACGGACTATAATTCACCCCTCCACTTT. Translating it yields CSVRTDYNSPLHF.

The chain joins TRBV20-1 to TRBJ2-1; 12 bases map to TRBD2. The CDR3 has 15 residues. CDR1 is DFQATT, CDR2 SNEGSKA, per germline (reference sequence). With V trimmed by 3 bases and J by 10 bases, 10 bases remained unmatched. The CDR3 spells CSASTASGGAKEQFF. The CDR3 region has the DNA TGCAGTGCTAGTACGGCTAGCGGGGGGGCGAAGGAGCAGTTCTTC.

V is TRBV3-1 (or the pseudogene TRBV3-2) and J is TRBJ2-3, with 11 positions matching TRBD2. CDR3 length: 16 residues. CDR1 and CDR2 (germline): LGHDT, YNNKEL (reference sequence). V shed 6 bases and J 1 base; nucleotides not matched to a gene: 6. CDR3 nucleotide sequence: TGTGCCAGCAGTCCCACTAGCGGGGGACGCACAGATACGCAGTATTTT. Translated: CASSPTSGGRTDTQYF.

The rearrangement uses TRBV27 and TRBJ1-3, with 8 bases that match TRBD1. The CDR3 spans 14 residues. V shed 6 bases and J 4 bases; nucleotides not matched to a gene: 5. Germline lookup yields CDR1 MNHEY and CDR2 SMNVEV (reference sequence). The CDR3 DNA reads TGTGCCAGCAGCCAGACAGGGGTAGGAAACACCATATATTTT. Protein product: CASSQTGVGNTIYF.

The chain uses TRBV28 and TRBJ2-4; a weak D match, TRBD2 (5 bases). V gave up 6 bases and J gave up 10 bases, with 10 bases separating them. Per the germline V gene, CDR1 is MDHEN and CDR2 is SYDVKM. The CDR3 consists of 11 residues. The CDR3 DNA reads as TGTGCCAGCAGGAGGGAAGGGATTCAGTACTTC. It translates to CASRREGIQYF.

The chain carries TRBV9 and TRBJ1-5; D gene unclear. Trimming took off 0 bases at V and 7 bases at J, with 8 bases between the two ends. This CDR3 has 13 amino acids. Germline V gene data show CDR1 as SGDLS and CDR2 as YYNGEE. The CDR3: CASSVAPTQPQHF. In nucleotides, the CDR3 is TGTGCCAGCAGCGTAGCCCCAACGCAGCCCCAGCATTTT.

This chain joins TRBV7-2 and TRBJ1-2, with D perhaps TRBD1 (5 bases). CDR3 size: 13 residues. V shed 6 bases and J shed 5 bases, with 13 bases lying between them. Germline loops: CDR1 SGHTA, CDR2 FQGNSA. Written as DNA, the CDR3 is TGTGCCAGCAGGCCGGGACCGCCTTATGGCTACACCTTC. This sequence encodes CASRPGPPYGYTF.

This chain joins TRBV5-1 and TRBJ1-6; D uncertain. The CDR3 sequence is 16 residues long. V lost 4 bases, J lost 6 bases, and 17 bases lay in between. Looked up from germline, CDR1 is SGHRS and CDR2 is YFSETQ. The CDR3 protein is CASSPVPGRGNSPLHF. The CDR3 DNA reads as TGCGCCAGCAGCCCAGTCCCCGGGCGGGGTAATTCACCCCTCCACTTT.

CDR3 sequence: CATSEGLAGGPRNEQFF. Written as DNA, the CDR3 is TGTGCCACCAGTGAAGGACTAGCGGGGGGGCCGAGGAATGAGCAGTTCTTC. The chain carries TRBV24-1 and TRBJ2-1; 15 bases align to TRBD2. This CDR3 is built from 17 residues. The V gene's germline CDR1 is KGHDR and CDR2 SFDVKD. The ends lost 4 bases at V and 7 bases at J; junction bases unmatched: 7.